The 10 T cell receptor beta chains below come from one sample, sequenced in a study of cytomegalovirus exposure and HLA in healthy donors. The PCR employed 60 Vbeta primers together with 13 Jbeta primers. This table comes from immunoSEQ multiplex PCR, and its TCRdb copy is limited to in-frame clones, with some not included. The sample lists more than 110,000 clones, 75% occurring once. The sequencing sample was made of PBMCs. The receptors were gathered from a man under 40 in good health and CMV-seronegative.

This clone has more than one count but fewer than ten. V is TRBV28 and J is TRBJ2-3; 8 bases are a match to TRBD2. V shed 3 bases, J shed 4 bases, and the junction held 3 bases outside the gene matches. The CDR3 length is 14 residues. Germline V gene sequence: CDR1 MDHEN, CDR2 SYDVKM. The CDR3 nucleotides are TGTGCCAGCAGTTTTCCGGGAGGGGCAGATACGCAGTATTTT. The encoded protein is CASSFPGGADTQYF.

This clone turned up a few times. J is TRBJ2-7 and V is TRBV11-2, with D possibly TRBD1 on 5 matching bases. The CDR3 has 17 residues. V was clipped by 5 bases and J by 0 bases, with 20 bases between them. The germline V gene encodes CDR1 SGHAT and CDR2 FQNNGV. Written as DNA, the CDR3 is TGTGCCAGCAGCCCCCCAGGGTTCATGGCCCTCTCCTACGAGCAGTACTTC. Amino acid sequence: CASSPPGFMALSYEQYF.

CDR3 nucleotides: TGCGCCAGCAGCTTGGAACAGGGTGGTTACGAGCAGTACTTC. This translates into CASSLEQGGYEQYF. V and J are TRBV5-1 and TRBJ2-5; weak D call: TRBD1 (6 bases). The J call is in doubt because the DNA end fits TRBJ2-7 better. The CDR3 is 14 residues long. Per germline, CDR1 SGHRS and CDR2 YFSETQ.

This clone came up a few times. The V call is TRBV7-2, the J call TRBJ2-7; D perhaps matches TRBD1 (6 bases). The CDR3 loop spans 12 amino acids. Trimming shortened V by 2 bases and J by 5 bases, and 7 bases separated the two germline ends. Germline CDR1 reads SGHTA; CDR2 reads FQGNSA. As DNA, the CDR3 is TGTGCCAGCAGCTTATCAGGGGACGAGCAGTACTTC. Translating it yields CASSLSGDEQYF.

This chain connects TRBV6-6 to TRBJ2-7, with 9 bases that match TRBD1. CDR1 is MNHNY, CDR2 SVGAGI, per germline (reference sequence). CDR3 length: 15 residues. Trimming removed 6 bases from V and 6 bases from J; junction bases left unmatched: 12. CDR3 sequence: CASSLSGTGSAEQYF. The CDR3 DNA reads TGTGCCAGCAGCCTTTCCGGGACAGGGTCTGCCGAGCAGTACTTC.

This chain links TRBV5-1 with TRBJ1-6; D is possibly TRBD1 (6 bases). Trimming removed 5 bases from V and 5 bases from J, with 11 bases in between. The CDR3 covers 14 residues. Germline V CDR1 and CDR2: SGHRS, YFSETQ. CDR3 bases: TGCGCCAGCAGAGTCTCAGGGGATAATTCACCCCTCCACTTT. It yields the protein CASRVSGDNSPLHF. Using reference TRBV5-1 and TRBJ1-6 for the parts outside the CDR3, the full variable domain is KAGVTQTPRYLIKTRGQQVTLSCSPISGHRSVSWYQQTPGQGLQFLFEYFSETQRNKGNFPGRFSGRQFSNSRSEMNVSTLELGDSALYLCASRVSGDNSPLHFGNGTRLTVT.

The gene calls are TRBV29-1 and TRBJ1-1, with D possibly being TRBD1 (6 bases). Germline-derived CDR1 and CDR2 are SQVTM and ANQGSEA. This CDR3 contains 13 residues. The V end lost 4 bases, the J end lost 0 bases, and 9 bases lay between the germline ends. The DNA of the CDR3 is TGCAGCGTTGGCAGGGGATTGAACACTGAAGCTTTCTTT. This codes for CSVGRGLNTEAFF.

The CDR3: CASSLAGEGDAEAFF. The CDR3 nucleotides read TGCGCCAGCAGCTTGGCGGGGGAGGGAGATGCTGAAGCTTTCTTT. J is TRBJ1-1 and V is TRBV5-1, with D perhaps TRBD1 (5 bases). V lost 0 bases and J 6 bases, leaving 15 bases between the germline ends. CDR3 length: 15 amino acids. Germline V gives CDR1 SGHRS, CDR2 YFSETQ. Using reference TRBV5-1 and TRBJ1-1 for the parts outside the CDR3, the full variable domain is KAGVTQTPRYLIKTRGQQVTLSCSPISGHRSVSWYQQTPGQGLQFLFEYFSETQRNKGNFPGRFSGRQFSNSRSEMNVSTLELGDSALYLCASSLAGEGDAEAFFGQGTRLTVV.

This chain connects TRBV19 to TRBJ1-1, with 10 bases that match TRBD1. CDR3 size: 13 residues. Trimming took 4 bases from V and 11 from J; bases not matched to a gene: 7. Per germline, CDR1 LNHDA and CDR2 SQIVND (reference sequence). The CDR3: CASSTPGQGRAFF. CDR3 coding DNA: TGTGCCAGTAGTACTCCGGGACAGGGGAGGGCTTTCTTT.

The chain couples TRBV5-1 to TRBJ2-5; possibly TRBD1 for D (5 bases). V dropped 6 bases and J dropped 1 base, with 10 bases sitting between them. From germline, CDR1 is SGHRS and CDR2 YFSETQ. The CDR3 covers 13 residues. The CDR3 loop reads CASTARAQETQYF. The CDR3 nucleotides read TGCGCCAGCACCGCCAGGGCCCAAGAGACCCAGTACTTC.